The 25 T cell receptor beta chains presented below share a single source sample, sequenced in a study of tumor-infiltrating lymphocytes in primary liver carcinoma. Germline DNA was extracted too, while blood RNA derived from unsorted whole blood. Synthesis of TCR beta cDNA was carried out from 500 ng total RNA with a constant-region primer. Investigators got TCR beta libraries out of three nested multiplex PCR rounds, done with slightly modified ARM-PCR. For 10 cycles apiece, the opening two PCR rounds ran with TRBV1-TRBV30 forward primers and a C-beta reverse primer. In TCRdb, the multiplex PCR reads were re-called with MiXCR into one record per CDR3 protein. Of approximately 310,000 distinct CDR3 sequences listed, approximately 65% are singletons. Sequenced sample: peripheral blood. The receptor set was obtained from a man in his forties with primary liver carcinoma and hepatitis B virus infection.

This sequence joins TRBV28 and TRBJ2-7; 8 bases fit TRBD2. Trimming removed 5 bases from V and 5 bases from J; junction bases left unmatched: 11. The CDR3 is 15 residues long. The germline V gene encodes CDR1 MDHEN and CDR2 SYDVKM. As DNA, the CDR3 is TGTGCCAGCAGTGTCGGGGGGACTAGTGCGCACGAGCAGTACTTC. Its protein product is CASSVGGTSAHEQYF.

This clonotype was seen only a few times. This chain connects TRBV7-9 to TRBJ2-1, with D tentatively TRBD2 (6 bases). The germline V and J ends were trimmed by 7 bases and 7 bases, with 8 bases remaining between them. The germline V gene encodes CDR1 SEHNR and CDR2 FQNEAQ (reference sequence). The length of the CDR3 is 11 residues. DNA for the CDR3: TGTGCCAGCACGGCGGGGAATGAGCAGTTCTTC. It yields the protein CASTAGNEQFF.

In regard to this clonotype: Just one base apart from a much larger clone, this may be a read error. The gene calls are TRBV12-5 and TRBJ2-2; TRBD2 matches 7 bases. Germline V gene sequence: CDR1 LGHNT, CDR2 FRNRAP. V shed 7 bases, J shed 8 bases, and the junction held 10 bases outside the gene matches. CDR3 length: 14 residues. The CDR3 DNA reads TGTGCTAGTGCCAAAGCTAGCGGCGCGGGGGAGCTGTTTTTT. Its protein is CASAKASGAGELFF.

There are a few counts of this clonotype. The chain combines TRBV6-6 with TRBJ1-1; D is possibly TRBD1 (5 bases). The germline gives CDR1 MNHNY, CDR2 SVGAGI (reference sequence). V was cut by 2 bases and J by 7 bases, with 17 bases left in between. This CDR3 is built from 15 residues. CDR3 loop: CASSYGGPLRGEAFF. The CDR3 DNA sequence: TGTGCCAGCAGTTACGGGGGACCACTACGGGGTGAAGCTTTCTTT.

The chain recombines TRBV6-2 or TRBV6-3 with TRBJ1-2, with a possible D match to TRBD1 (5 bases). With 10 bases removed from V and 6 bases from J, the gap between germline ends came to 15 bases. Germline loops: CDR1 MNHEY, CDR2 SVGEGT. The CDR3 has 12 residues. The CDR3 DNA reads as TGTGCCAATAGACCCGACAGTGATGGCTACACCTTC. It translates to CANRPDSDGYTF.

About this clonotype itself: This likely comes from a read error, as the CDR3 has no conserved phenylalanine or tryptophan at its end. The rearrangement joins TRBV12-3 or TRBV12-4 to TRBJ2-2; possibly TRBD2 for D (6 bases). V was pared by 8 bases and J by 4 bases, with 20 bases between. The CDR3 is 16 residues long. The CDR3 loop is CASPRVGGAGTGELFL. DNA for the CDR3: TGTGCCAGCCCCCGAGTCGGTGGAGCGGGCACCGGGGAGCTGTTTTTA.

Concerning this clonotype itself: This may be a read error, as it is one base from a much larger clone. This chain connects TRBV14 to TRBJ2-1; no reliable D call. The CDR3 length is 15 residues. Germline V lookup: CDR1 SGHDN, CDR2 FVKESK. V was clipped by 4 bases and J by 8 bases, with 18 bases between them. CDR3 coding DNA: TGTGCCAGCAGCCCCGTTTCTGGCCCATACGATGAGCAGTTCTTC. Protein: CASSPVSGPYDEQFF.

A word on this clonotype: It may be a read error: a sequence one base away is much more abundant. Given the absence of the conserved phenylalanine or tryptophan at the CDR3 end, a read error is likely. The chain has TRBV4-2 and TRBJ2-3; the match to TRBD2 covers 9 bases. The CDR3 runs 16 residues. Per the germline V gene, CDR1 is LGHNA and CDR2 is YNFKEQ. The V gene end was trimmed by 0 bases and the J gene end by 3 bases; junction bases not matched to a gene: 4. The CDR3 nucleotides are TGTGCCAGCAGCCAAGAAGCTAGCGGGACAACAGATACGCAGTATCTT. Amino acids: CASSQEASGTTDTQYL.

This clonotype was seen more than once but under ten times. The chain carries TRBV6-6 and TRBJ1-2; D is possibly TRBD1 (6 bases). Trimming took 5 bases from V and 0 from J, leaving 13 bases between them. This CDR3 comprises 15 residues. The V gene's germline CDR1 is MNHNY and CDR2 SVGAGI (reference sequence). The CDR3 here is CASSGRQETNYGYTF. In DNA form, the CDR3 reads TGTGCCAGCAGTGGCAGACAGGAGACTAACTATGGCTACACCTTC.

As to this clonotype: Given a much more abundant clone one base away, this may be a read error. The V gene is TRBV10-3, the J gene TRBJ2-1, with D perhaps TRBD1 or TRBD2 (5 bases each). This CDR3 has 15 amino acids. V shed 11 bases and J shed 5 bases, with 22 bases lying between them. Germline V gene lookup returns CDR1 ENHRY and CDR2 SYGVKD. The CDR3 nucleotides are TGTGCCTTACGAACCCGCTCCGGGGCGGACAATGAGCAGTTCTTC. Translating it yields CALRTRSGADNEQFF.

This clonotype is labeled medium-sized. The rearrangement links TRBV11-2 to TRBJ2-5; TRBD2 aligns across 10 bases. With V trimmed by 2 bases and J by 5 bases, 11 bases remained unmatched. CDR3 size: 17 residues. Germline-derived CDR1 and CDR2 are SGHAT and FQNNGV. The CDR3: CASSLRLAGDSSETQYF. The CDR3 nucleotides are TGTGCCAGCAGCTTAAGACTAGCGGGTGACTCGAGCGAGACCCAGTACTTC.

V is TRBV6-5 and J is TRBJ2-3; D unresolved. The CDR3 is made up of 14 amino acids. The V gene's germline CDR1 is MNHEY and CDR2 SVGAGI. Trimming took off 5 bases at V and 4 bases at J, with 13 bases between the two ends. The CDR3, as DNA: TGTGCCAGCAGTGACGGCCCCCTCGCAGATACGCAGTATTTT. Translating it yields CASSDGPLADTQYF.

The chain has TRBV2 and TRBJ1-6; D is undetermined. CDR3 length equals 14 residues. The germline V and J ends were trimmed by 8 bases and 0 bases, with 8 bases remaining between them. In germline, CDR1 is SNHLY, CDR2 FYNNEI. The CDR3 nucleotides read TGTGCCAGCGGGCAGGACTCCTATAATTCACCCCTCCACTTT. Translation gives CASGQDSYNSPLHF. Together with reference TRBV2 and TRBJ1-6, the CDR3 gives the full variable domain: EPEVTQTPSHQVTQMGQEVILRCVPISNHLYFYWYRQILGQKVEFLVSFYNNEISEKSEIFDDQFSVERPDGSNFTLKIRSTKLEDSAMYFCASGQDSYNSPLHFGNGTRLTVT.

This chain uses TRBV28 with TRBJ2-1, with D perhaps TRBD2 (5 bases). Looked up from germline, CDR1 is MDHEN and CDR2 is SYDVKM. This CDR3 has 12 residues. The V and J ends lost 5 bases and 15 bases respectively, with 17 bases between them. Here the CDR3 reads CASSPNPRRRFF. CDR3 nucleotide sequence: TGTGCCAGCAGTCCCAATCCTAGGAGGCGGTTCTTC. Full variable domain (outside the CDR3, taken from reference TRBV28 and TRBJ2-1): DVKVTQSSRYLVKRTGEKVFLECVQDMDHENMFWYRQDPGLGLRLIYFSYDVKMKEKGDIPEGYSVSREKKERFSLILESASTNQTSMYLCASSPNPRRRFFGPGTRLTVL.

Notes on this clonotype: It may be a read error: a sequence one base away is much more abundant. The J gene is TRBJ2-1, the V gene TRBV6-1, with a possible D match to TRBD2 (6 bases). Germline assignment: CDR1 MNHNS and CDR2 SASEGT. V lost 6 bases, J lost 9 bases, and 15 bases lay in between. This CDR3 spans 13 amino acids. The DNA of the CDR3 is TGTGCCAGCAGACTACCGGGAGACAGTGAGCAGTTCTTC. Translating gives CASRLPGDSEQFF.

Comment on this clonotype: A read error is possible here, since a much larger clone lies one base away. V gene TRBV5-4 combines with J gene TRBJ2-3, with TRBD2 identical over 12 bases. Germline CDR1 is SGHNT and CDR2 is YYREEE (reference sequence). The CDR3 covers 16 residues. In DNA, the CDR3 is TGTGCCAGCAGCTCAAGACTAGCGGGAGACCCAGATGCGCAGTATTTT. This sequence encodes CASSSRLAGDPDAQYF.

This CDR3 is CASTVWASGRAPNELFF. The DNA for the CDR3 is TGTGCCAGCACCGTTTGGGCTAGCGGGAGGGCACCCAATGAGTTGTTCTTC. The rearrangement links TRBV7-2 to TRBJ2-1; 12 bases agree with TRBD2. Germline CDR1 reads SGHTA; CDR2 reads FQGNSA. The CDR3 covers 17 residues. V was clipped by 7 bases and J by 15 bases; unmatched bases: 22.

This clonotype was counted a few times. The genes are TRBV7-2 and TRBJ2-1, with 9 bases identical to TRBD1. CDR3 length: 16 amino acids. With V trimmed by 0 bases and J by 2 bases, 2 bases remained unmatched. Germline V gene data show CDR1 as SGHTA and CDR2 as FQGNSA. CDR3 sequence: CASSLATGGAYNEQFF. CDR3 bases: TGTGCCAGCAGCTTAGCCACAGGGGGCGCCTACAATGAGCAGTTCTTC.

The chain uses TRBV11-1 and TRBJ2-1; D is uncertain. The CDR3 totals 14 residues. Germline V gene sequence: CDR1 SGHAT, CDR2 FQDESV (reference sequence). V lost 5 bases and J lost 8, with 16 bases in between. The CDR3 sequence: CASSLAGPPDEQFF. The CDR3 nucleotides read TGTGCCAGCAGCCTCGCCGGACCCCCCGATGAGCAGTTCTTC. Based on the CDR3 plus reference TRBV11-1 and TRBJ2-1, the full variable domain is EAEVAQSPRYKITEKSQAVAFWCDPISGHATLYWYRQILGQGPELLVQFQDESVVDDSQLPKDRFSAERLKGVDSTLKIQPAELGDSAMYLCASSLAGPPDEQFFGPGTRLTVL.

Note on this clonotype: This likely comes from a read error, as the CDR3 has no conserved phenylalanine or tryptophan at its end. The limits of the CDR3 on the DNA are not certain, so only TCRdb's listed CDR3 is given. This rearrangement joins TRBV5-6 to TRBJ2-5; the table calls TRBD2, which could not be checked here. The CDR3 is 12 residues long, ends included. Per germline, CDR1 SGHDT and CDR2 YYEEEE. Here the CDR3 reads CASSSSQETQYS.

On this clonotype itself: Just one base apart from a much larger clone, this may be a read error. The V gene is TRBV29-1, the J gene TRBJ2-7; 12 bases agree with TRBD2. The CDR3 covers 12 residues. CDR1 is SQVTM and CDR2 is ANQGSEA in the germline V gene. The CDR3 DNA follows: TGCGGCGTTGCTAGCGGGAGGGTTGAGCAGTACTTC. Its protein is CGVASGRVEQYF.

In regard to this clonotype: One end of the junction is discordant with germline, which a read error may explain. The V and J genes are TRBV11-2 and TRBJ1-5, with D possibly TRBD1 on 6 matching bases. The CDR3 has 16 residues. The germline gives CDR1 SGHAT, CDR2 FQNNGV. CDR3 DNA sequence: TGTGCCAGCAGCCTAAAAGGGGGGCTGACGAATCAGCCCCGGCATTTT. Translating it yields CASSLKGGLTNQPRHF.

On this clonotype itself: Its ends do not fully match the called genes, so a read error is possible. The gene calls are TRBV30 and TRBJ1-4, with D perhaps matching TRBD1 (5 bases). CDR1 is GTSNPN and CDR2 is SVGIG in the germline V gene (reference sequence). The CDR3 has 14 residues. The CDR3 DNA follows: TGTGTCTGGAGCGGGGGTTCCACTAATGAAAAACTGTTTTTT. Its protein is CVWSGGSTNEKLFF.

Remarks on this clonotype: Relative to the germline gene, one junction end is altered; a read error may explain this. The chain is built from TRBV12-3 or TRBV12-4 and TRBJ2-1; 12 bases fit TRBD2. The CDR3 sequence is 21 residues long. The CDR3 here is CTSSLMRRGLAGKGSYNEQFF. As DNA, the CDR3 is TGTACCAGCAGTTTGATGCGTCGTGGACTAGCGGGAAAGGGCTCCTACAATGAGCAGTTCTTC.

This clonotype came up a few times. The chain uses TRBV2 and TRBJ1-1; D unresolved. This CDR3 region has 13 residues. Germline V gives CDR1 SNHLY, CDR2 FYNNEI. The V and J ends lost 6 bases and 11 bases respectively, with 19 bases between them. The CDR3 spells CASSPTVSVAAFF. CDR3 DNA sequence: TGTGCCAGCAGCCCAACAGTCTCGGTAGCGGCTTTCTTT.